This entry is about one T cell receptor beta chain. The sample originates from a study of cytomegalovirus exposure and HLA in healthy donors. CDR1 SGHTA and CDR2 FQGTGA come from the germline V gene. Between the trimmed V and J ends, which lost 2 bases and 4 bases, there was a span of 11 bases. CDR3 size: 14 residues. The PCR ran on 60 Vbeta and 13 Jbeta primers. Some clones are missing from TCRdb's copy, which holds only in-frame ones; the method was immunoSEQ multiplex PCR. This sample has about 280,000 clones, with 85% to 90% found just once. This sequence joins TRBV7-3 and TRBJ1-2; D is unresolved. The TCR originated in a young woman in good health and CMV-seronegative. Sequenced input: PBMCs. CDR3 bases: TGTGCCAGCAGCTTAGATGGAGGAGGCTATGGCTACACCTTC. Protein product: CASSLDGGGYGYTF.